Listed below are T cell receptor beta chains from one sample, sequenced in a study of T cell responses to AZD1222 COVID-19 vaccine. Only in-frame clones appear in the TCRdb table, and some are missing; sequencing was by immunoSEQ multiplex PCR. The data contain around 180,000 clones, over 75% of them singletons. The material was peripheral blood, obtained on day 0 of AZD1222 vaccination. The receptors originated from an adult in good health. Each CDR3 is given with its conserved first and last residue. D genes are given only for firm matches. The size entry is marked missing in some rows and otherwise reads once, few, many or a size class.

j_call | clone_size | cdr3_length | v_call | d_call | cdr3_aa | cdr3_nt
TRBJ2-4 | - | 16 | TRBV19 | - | CASSRGAREAKNIQYF | TGTGCCAGTAGTCGGGGGGCGAGGGAGGCCAAAAACATTCAGTACTTC
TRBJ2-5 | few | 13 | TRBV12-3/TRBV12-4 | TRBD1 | CASSTGTGRTQYF | TGTGCCAGCAGCACCGGGACAGGTCGAACCCAGTACTTC
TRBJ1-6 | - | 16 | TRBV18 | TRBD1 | CASSPPDRDYNSPLHF | TGTGCCAGCTCACCCCCGGACAGGGACTATAATTCACCCCTCCACTTT
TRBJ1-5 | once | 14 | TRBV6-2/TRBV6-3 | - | CASSHDRNDQPQHF | TGTGCCAGCAGTCACGACAGGAATGATCAGCCCCAGCATTTT
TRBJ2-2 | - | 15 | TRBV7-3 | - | CASSLRQIGTGELFF | TGTGCCAGCAGCTTAAGACAGATTGGCACCGGGGAGCTGTTTTTT
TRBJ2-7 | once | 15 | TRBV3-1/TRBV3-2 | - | CASSPQEGMSYEQYF | TGTGCCAGCAGTCCTCAAGAGGGGATGTCGTACGAGCAGTACTTC
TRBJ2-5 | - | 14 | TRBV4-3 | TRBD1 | CASSRQTGEETQYF | TGCGCCAGCAGCCGCCAAACAGGGGAAGAGACCCAGTACTTC
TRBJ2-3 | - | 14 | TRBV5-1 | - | CASSLWGSTDTQYF | TGCGCCAGCAGCTTGTGGGGAAGCACAGATACGCAGTATTTT
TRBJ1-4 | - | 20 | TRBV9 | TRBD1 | CASSPTASDRGVRLGEKLFF | TGTGCCAGCAGCCCAACCGCCTCGGACAGGGGCGTCAGATTGGGGGAAAAACTGTTTTTT
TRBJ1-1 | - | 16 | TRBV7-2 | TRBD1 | CASSPAAGGFNTEAFF | TGTGCCAGCAGCCCTGCGGCAGGGGGATTTAACACTGAAGCTTTCTTT
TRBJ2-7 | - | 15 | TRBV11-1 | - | CASSPTGGGVYEQYF | TGTGCCAGCAGCCCGACCGGAGGGGGGGTTTACGAGCAGTACTTC
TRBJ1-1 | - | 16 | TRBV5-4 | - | CASSSINRDGNTEAFF | TGTGCCAGCAGCTCTATTAACCGGGACGGGAACACTGAAGCTTTCTTT
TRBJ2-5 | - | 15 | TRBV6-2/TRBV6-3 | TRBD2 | CASSQASGGAETQYF | TGTGCCAGCAGTCAGGCTAGCGGGGGTGCAGAGACCCAGTACTTC
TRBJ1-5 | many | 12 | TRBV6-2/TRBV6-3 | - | CASSYDNQPQHF | TGTGCCAGCAGTTACGACAATCAGCCCCAGCATTTT
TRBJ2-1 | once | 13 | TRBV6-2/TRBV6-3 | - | CASSYGNYNEQFF | TGTGCCAGCAGTTACGGGAACTACAATGAGCAGTTCTTC
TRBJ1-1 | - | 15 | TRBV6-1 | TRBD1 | CASSEVTGGVTEAFF | TGTGCCAGCAGTGAAGTGACAGGGGGCGTCACTGAAGCTTTCTTT
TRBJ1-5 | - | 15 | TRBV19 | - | CASSITGDIYQPQHF | TGTGCCAGTAGTATAACAGGAGATATCTATCAGCCCCAGCATTTT
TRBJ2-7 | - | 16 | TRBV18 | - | CASSPGFGQSSYEQYF | TGTGCCAGCTCACCAGGGTTCGGACAAAGCTCCTACGAGCAGTACTTC
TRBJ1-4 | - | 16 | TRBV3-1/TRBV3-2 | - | CASSQTDRRLNEKLFF | TGTGCCAGCAGCCAAACCGACAGGAGGCTTAATGAAAAACTGTTTTTT
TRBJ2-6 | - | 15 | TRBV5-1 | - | CASSETSTGANVLTF | TGCGCCAGCAGTGAGACATCGACTGGGGCCAACGTCCTGACTTTC
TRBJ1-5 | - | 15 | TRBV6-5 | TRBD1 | CASSYDGTGYQPQHF | TGTGCCAGCAGTTACGACGGGACAGGGTATCAGCCCCAGCATTTT
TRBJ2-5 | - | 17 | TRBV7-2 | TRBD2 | CASSSGLAGAPAGTQYF | TGTGCCAGCAGCTCCGGACTAGCGGGGGCGCCTGCCGGGACCCAGTACTTC
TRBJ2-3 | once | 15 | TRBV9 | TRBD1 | CASSVVEGGRDTQYF | TGTGCCAGCAGCGTAGTCGAAGGGGGCAGAGATACGCAGTATTTT
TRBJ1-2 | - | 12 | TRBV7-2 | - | CASSLNHQDYTF | TGTGCCAGCAGCTTAAATCATCAAGACTACACCTTC
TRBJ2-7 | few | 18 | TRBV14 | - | CASSQDDVSRLLGGEQYF | TGTGCCAGCAGCCAAGACGACGTATCGAGACTCCTAGGGGGAGAGCAGTACTTC
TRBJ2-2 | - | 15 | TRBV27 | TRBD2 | CASSLAGGRGGELFF | TGTGCCAGCAGTCTGGCGGGGGGGCGAGGCGGGGAGCTGTTTTTT
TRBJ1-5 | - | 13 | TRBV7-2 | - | CASTTELNQPQHF | TGTGCCAGCACTACAGAACTTAATCAGCCCCAGCATTTT
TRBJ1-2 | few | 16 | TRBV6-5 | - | CASSYLRSRDYYGYTF | TGTGCCAGCAGTTACCTGCGGAGCAGGGATTACTATGGCTACACCTTC
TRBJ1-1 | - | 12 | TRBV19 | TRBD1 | CASRTGGTEAFF | TGTGCCAGTAGGACAGGGGGCACTGAAGCTTTCTTT
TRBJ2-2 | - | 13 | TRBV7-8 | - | CVAPEGNTGELFF | TGTGTCGCCCCCGAGGGGAACACCGGGGAGCTGTTTTTT
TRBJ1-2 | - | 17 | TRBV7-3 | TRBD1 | CASSLTGGQGPLQGYTF | TGTGCCAGCAGCTTAACGGGGGGACAGGGCCCCCTCCAGGGCTACACCTTC
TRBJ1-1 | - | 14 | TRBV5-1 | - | CATSLGRMNTEAFF | TGCGCCACCTCCCTAGGCAGGATGAACACTGAAGCTTTCTTT
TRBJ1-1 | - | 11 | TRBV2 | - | CASSERPGAFF | TGTGCCAGCAGTGAAAGGCCAGGTGCTTTCTTT
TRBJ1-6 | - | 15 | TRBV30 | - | CAWSGNTGGNSPLHF | TGTGCCTGGAGTGGAAATACAGGTGGTAATTCACCCCTCCACTTT
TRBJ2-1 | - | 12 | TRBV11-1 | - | CASSFLGDEQFF | TGTGCCAGCAGCTTCCTTGGGGATGAGCAGTTCTTC
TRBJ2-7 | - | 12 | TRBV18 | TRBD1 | CASEQGTHEQYF | TGTGCCAGCGAACAGGGGACCCACGAGCAGTACTTC
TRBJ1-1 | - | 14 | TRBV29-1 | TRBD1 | CSPSPARGHTEAFF | TGCAGTCCCTCACCCGCGAGGGGGCATACTGAAGCTTTCTTT
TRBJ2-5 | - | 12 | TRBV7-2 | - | CASSLSRETQYF | TGTGCCAGCAGCTTGTCGCGAGAGACCCAGTACTTC
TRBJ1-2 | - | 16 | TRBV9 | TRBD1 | CASSVGETGTGYGYTF | TGTGCCAGCAGCGTAGGGGAAACCGGGACAGGCTATGGCTACACCTTC
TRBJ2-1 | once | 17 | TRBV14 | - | CASKAESKGIPYNEQFF | TGTGCCAGCAAGGCAGAGTCAAAGGGGATACCCTACAATGAGCAGTTCTTC
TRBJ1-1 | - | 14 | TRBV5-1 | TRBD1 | CASSPGGQAPLAFF | TGCGCCAGCAGCCCGGGGGGACAGGCCCCCTTGGCTTTCTTT
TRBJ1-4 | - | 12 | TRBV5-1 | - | CASREGNEKLFF | TGCGCCAGCAGAGAAGGGAATGAAAAACTGTTTTTT
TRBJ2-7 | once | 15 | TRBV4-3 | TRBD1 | CASSQDRGTAYEQYF | TGCGCCAGCAGCCAAGATAGGGGGACAGCCTACGAGCAGTACTTC
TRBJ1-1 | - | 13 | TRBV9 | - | CASSDPPGRGAIF | TGTGCCAGCAGCGATCCTCCCGGCAGGGGCGCGATCTTT
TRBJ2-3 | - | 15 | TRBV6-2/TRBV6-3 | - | CASSYRGGSTDTQYF | TGTGCCAGCAGTTACCGGGGCGGAAGCACAGATACGCAGTATTTT
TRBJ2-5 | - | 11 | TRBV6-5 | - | CASARGETQYF | TGTGCCAGCGCTAGGGGAGAGACCCAGTACTTC
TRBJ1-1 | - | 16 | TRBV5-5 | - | CASSSDSDIGRTEAFF | TGTGCCAGCAGCTCCGACTCGGACATTGGGCGCACTGAAGCTTTCTTT
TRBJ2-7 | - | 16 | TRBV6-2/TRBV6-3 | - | CASSQGDTLPSYEQYF | TGTGCCAGCAGCCAAGGGGACACCCTCCCCTCCTACGAGCAGTACTTC
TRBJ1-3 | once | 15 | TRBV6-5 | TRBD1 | CASSTRQGSGNTIYF | TGTGCCAGCAGTACGCGACAGGGGAGCGGAAACACCATATATTTT
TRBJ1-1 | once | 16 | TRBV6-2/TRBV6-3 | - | CASSFGGPGSNTEAFF | TGTGCCAGCAGCTTCGGGGGGCCAGGATCGAACACTGAAGCTTTCTTT
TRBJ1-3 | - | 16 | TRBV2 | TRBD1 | CASSEATGVSGNTIYF | TGTGCCAGCAGTGAAGCGACAGGGGTCTCTGGAAACACCATATATTTT
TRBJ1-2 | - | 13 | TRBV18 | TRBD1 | CASSPRQGGGYTF | TGTGCCAGCTCACCCCGACAGGGTGGCGGCTACACCTTC